This T cell receptor beta chain was recorded in a study of early T cells in non-severe SARS-CoV-2 infection. As for the study in general: Sequencing used unsorted whole-blood bulk RNA, so chains lack pairing.

The sample holds a few counts of this clonotype. The antigen is undetermined. In the library, individual cDNA molecules carried attached unique molecular identifiers. TCRdb reprocessed the 5' RACE reads via MiXCR and lists one record per CDR3 protein. The sample includes roughly 50,000 distinct CDR3 sequences, roughly 5.9% seen only once; the top ten take under 5%. Study findings and constraints: Sequences matched to VDJdb favored anti-spike CD8 responses, while private and CD4 specificities were missed.

Germline loops: CDR1 DFQATT, CDR2 SNEGSKA (reference sequence). CDR3 size: 16 residues. The J segment lost 6 bases and the V segment lost 2 bases, leaving 13 bases of the junction unmatched. The V gene is TRBV20-1, the J gene TRBJ2-1; TRBD2 agrees at 7 bases. The sequencing input was whole blood. This clonotype was sampled from an adult who was a healthcare worker with PCR-confirmed SARS-CoV-2 infection or an uninfected control (not recorded which). CDR3 sequence: CSARNLQAGRSNEQFF. The CDR3 nucleotides read TGCAGTGCTAGAAACCTCCAAGCGGGGCGGAGCAATGAGCAGTTCTTC.